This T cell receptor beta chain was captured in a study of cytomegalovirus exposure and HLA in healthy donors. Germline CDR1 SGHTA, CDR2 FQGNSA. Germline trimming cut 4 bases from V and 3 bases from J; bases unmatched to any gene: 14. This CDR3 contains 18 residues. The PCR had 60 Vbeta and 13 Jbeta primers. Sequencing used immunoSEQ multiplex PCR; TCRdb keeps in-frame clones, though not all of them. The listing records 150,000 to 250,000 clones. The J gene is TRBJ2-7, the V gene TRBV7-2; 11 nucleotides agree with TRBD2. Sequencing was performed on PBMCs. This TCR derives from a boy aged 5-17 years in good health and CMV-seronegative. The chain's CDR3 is CASSSHFATSGEVYEQYF. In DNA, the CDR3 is TGTGCCAGCAGCTCACACTTCGCGACTAGCGGGGAAGTCTACGAGCAGTACTTC. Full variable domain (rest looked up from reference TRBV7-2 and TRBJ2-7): GAGVSQSPSNKVTEKGKDVELRCDPISGHTALYWYRQSLGQGLEFLIYFQGNSAPDKSGLPSDRFSAERTGGSVSTLTIQRTQQEDSAVYLCASSSHFATSGEVYEQYFGPGTRLTVT.